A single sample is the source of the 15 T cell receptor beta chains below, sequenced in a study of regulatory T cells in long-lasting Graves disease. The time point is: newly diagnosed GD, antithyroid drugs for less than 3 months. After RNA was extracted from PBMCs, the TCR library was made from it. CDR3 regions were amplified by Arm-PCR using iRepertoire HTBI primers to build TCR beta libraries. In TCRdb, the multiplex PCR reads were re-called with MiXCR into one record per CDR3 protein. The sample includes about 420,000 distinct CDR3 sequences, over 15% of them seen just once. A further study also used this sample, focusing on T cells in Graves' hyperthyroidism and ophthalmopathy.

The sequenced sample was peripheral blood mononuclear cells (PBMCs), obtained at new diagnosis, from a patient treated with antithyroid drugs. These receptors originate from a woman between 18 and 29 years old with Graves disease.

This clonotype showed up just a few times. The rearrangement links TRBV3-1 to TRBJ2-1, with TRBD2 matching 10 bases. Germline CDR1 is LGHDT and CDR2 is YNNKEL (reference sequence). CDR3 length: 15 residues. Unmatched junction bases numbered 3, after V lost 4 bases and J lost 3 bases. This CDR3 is CASSPLAGFYNEQFF. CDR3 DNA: TGTGCCAGCAGCCCACTAGCGGGATTCTACAATGAGCAGTTCTTC.

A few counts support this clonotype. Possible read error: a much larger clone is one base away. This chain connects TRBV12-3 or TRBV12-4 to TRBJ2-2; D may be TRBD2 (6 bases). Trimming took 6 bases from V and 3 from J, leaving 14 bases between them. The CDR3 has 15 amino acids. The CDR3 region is CASRLVGGYTGELFF. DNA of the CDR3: TGTGCCAGCAGACTAGTGGGAGGCTACACCGGGGAGCTGTTTTTT.

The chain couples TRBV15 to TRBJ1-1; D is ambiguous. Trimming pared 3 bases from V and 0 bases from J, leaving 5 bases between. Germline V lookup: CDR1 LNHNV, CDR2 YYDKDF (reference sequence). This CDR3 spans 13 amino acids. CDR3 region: CATSSTLNTEAFF. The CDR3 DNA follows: TGTGCCACCAGCAGTACCCTGAACACTGAAGCTTTCTTT. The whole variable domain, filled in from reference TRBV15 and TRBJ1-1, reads DAMVIQNPRYQVTQFGKPVTLSCSQTLNHNVMYWYQQKSSQAPKLLFHYYDKDFNNEADTPDNFQSRRPNTSFCFLDIRSPGLGDTAMYLCATSSTLNTEAFFGQGTRLTVV.

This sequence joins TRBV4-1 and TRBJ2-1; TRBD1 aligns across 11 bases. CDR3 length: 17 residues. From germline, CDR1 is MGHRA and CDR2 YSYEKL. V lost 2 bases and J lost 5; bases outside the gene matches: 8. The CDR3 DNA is TGCGCCAGCAGCCAACTCCCGGGACAGGGGGATCACAATGAGCAGTTCTTC. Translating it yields CASSQLPGQGDHNEQFF.

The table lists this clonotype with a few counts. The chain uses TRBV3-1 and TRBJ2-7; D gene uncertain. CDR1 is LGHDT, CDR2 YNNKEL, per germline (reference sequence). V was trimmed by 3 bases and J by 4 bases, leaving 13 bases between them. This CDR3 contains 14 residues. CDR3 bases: TGTGCCAGCAGCCAGGCCCCGACGGGTTACGAGCAGTACTTC. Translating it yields CASSQAPTGYEQYF.

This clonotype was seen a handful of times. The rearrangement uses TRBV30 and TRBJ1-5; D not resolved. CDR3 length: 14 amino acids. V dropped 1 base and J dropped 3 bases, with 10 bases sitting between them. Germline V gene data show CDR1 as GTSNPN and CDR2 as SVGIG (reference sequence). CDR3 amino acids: CAWSEEGTNQPQHF. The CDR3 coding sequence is TGTGCCTGGAGTGAGGAGGGTACCAATCAGCCCCAGCATTTT. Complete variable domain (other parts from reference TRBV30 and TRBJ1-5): SQTIHQWPATLVQPVGSPLSLECTVEGTSNPNLYWYRQAAGRGLQLLFYSVGIGQISSEVPQNLSASRPQDRQFILSSKKLLLSDSGFYLCAWSEEGTNQPQHFGDGTRLSIL.

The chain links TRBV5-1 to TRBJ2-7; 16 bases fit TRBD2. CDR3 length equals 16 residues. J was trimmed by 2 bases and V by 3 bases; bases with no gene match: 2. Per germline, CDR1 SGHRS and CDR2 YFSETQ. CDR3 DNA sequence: TGCGCCAGCAGCTGGGGACTAGCGGGAGGGCCCTACGAGCAGTACTTC. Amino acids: CASSWGLAGGPYEQYF.

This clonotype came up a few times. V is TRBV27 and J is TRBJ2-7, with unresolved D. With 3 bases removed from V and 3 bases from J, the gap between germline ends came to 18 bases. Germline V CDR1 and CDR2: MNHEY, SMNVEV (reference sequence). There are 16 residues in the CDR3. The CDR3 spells CASSFRRPLGVYEQYF. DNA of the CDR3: TGTGCCAGCAGTTTCCGCCGACCCCTAGGTGTCTACGAGCAGTACTTC.

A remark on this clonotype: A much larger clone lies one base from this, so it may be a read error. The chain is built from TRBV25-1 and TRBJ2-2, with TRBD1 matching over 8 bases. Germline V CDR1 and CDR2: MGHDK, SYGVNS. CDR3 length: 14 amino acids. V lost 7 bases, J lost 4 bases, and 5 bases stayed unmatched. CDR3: CASKETGVTGELFF. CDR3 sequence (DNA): TGTGCCAGCAAGGAGACAGGGGTCACCGGGGAGCTGTTTTTT.

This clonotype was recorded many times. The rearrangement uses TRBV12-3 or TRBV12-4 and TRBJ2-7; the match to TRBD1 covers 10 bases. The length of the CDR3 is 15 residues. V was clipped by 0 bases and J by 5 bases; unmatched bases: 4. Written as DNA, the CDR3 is TGTGCCAGCAGTTTAGCCAGGGACAGGGGCCACGAGCAGTACTTC. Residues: CASSLARDRGHEQYF.

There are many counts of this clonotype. The DNA for the CDR3 is TGTGCCAGCAGTTTAGTGGTAAACTACGAGCAGTACTTC. Residues: CASSLVVNYEQYF. The rearrangement uses TRBV12-3 or TRBV12-4 and TRBJ2-3; the D is unclear. The J call may be incorrect, as the DNA end agrees better with TRBJ2-7. The CDR3 runs 13 residues.

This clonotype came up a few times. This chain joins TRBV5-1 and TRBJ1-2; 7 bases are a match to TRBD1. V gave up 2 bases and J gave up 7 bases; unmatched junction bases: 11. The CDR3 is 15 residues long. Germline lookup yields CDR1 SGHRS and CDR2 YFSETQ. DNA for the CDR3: TGCGCCAGCAGCTTCACGACAGGGAGCGAGAGTGGCTACACCTTC. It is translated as CASSFTTGSESGYTF.

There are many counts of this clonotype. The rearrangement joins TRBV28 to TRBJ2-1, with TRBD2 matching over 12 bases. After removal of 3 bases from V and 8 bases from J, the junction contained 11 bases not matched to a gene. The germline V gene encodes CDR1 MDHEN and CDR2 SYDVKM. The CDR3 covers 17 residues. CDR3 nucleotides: TGTGCCAGCAGTTTTTGGGCCTGGACTAGCGGGATCTATGAGCAGTTCTTC. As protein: CASSFWAWTSGIYEQFF.

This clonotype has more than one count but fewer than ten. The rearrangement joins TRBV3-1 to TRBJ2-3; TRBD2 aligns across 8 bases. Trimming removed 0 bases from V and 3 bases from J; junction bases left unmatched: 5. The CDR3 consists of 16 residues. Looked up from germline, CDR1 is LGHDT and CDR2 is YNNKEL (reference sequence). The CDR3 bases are TGTGCCAGCAGCCAAGAAATGGGACTAGTTACAGATACGCAGTATTTT. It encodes CASSQEMGLVTDTQYF.

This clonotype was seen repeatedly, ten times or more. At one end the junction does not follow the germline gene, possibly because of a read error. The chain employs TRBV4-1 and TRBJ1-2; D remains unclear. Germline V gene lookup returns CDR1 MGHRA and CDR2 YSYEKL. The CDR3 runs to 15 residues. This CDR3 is CASSQEGGSAYGYTF. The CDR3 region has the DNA TGTGCCAGCAGCCAAGAAGGAGGGAGTGCCTATGGCTACACCTTC.